These 27 T cell receptor beta chains came from one sample sequenced in a study of blood T cell repertoires in COVID-19. The table came from immunoSEQ multiplex PCR; TCRdb's copy has only in-frame clones and leaves some out. In the table there are roughly 63,000 clones, around 79% of which are singletons. The sequenced material came from peripheral blood. The source is a human donor in a cohort sampled during active COVID-19.

The J gene is TRBJ2-7, the V gene TRBV7-9, with 8 bases fitting TRBD1. The CDR3 has 16 amino acids. The trim removed 0 bases at V and 3 bases at J, leaving 7 bases unmatched. Germline assignment: CDR1 SEHNR and CDR2 FQNEAQ (reference sequence). CDR3 in amino acids: CASSLAGTGSYYEQYF. The DNA for the CDR3 is TGTGCCAGCAGCTTAGCCGGGACAGGATCGTACTACGAGCAGTACTTC.

The J gene is TRBJ2-4, the V gene TRBV15; D not certain. The CDR3 runs to 13 residues. Trimming stripped 6 bases from V and 3 bases from J, with 9 bases between. Germline V gives CDR1 LNHNV, CDR2 YYDKDF (reference sequence). CDR3 sequence: CATSSTRKNIQYF. DNA of the CDR3: TGTGCCACCAGTTCGACTCGCAAAAACATTCAGTACTTC.

This clone showed up just a few times. V gene TRBV11-2 combines with J gene TRBJ2-7; D not resolved. The V and J ends lost 5 bases and 3 bases respectively, with 11 bases between them. The CDR3 runs 13 residues. The germline gives CDR1 SGHAT, CDR2 FQNNGV. In nucleotides, the CDR3 is TGTGCCAGCAGCCGGTCAAGAGGCTACGAGCAGTACTTC. Protein sequence: CASSRSRGYEQYF.

The V call is TRBV7-8, the J call TRBJ2-6; D unresolved. Germline V lookup: CDR1 SGHVS, CDR2 FQNEAQ. Trimming took 5 bases from V and 1 from J, leaving 12 bases between them. There are 16 residues in the CDR3. CDR3 protein: CASSPLGFSGANVLTF. The CDR3, as DNA: TGTGCCAGCAGCCCCCTGGGCTTTTCTGGGGCCAACGTCCTGACTTTC. The whole variable domain, filled in from reference TRBV7-8 and TRBJ2-6, reads GAGVSQSPRYKVAKRGQDVALRCDPISGHVSLFWYQQALGQGPEFLTYFQNEAQLDKSGLPSDRFFAERPEGSVSTLKIQRTQQEDSAVYLCASSPLGFSGANVLTFGAGSRLTVL.

The chain couples TRBV15 to TRBJ2-7; TRBD2 matches at 12 bases. The J segment lost 7 bases and the V segment lost 1 base, leaving 5 bases of the junction unmatched. The CDR3 loop spans 15 amino acids. Germline lookup yields CDR1 LNHNV and CDR2 YYDKDF (reference sequence). The CDR3 sequence is CATSRVLAGGGEQYF. The DNA for the CDR3 is TGTGCCACCAGCAGAGTCCTAGCGGGAGGGGGTGAGCAGTACTTC.

CDR3 nucleotides: TGTGCCAGCAGCCAAGGGACTACAGGGAGGTGGGGCTCGGGCAATCAGCCCCAGCATTTT. Its translation: CASSQGTTGRWGSGNQPQHF. The rearrangement links TRBV28 to TRBJ1-5, with D tentatively TRBD1 (6 bases). CDR3 length equals 20 residues. Trimming took 6 bases from V and 2 from J, leaving 29 bases between them. CDR1 and CDR2 (germline): MDHEN, SYDVKM.

This rearrangement joins TRBV2 to TRBJ1-4, with D perhaps matching TRBD1 (6 bases). CDR3 size: 16 residues. Germline V lookup: CDR1 SNHLY, CDR2 FYNNEI. V lost 4 bases to trimming and J lost 0 bases, with 12 bases between them. CDR3 residues: CASSATGLSTNEKLFF. CDR3 DNA: TGTGCCAGCAGTGCGACAGGCCTTTCAACTAATGAAAAACTGTTTTTT.

The CDR3 DNA is TGTGCCTGGACCGGGGAGGGGTACGAGCAGTACTTC. Its translation: CAWTGEGYEQYF. V usage is TRBV30 and J usage is TRBJ2-7; 7 bases fit TRBD2. Germline lookup yields CDR1 GTSNPN and CDR2 SVGIG (reference sequence). The trim removed 4 bases at V and 4 bases at J, leaving 4 bases unmatched. This CDR3 comprises 12 residues.

The chain carries TRBV11-2 and TRBJ1-2; the D is unclear. CDR3 size: 14 residues. Trimming cost V 3 bases and J 8 bases, with 16 bases left between them. The germline gives CDR1 SGHAT, CDR2 FQNNGV. The CDR3 DNA reads as TGTGCCAGCAGCTTTGAGCGGACGCGCAACGGCTACACCTTC. Translation gives CASSFERTRNGYTF.

The chain links TRBV4-3 to TRBJ2-3, with TRBD1 matching 7 bases. Trimming removed 0 bases from V and 9 bases from J; junction bases left unmatched: 12. The germline CDR1 and CDR2 sequences are LGHNA and YSLEER. This CDR3 has 16 amino acids. CDR3 residues: CASSQDGNRGVLTQYF. CDR3 coding DNA: TGCGCCAGCAGCCAAGATGGTAACAGGGGCGTACTAACGCAGTATTTT.

The J gene is TRBJ2-4, the V gene TRBV10-2; 8 bases align to TRBD1. Losses at the gene ends were 7 bases for V and 5 bases for J; bases not matched to a gene: 4. The CDR3 contains 13 residues. Germline lookup yields CDR1 WSHSY and CDR2 SAAADI. DNA of the CDR3: TGCGCCAGCAACACAGGGGGTCAAAACATTCAGTACTTC. Translated: CASNTGGQNIQYF.

CDR3 protein: CASRLGEAGELFF. The CDR3 DNA reads TGTGCCAGCAGACTAGGGGAGGCCGGGGAGCTGTTTTTT. The rearrangement joins TRBV11-1 to TRBJ2-2; a possible D gene is TRBD2 (6 bases). Per germline, CDR1 SGHAT and CDR2 FQDESV (reference sequence). The length of the CDR3 is 13 residues. The ends were cut back, 6 bases at V and 6 bases at J, with 11 bases in the middle.

This chain links TRBV24-1 with TRBJ2-7; 13 bases fit TRBD2. The J segment lost 7 bases and the V segment lost 5 bases, leaving 10 bases of the junction unmatched. There are 16 residues in the CDR3. Germline V gene data show CDR1 as KGHDR and CDR2 as SFDVKD. The chain's CDR3 is CATSARGTSGMGEQYF. CDR3 in DNA: TGTGCCACCAGTGCCCGGGGGACTAGCGGGATGGGTGAGCAGTACTTC.

The V call is TRBV11-1, the J call TRBJ1-5, with D possibly being TRBD1 (5 bases). In germline, CDR1 is SGHAT, CDR2 FQDESV (reference sequence). The V end lost 5 bases, the J end lost 3 bases, and 8 bases lay between the germline ends. The CDR3 has 13 residues. CDR3 coding DNA: TGTGCCAGCAGCCCAGGACACAATCAGCCCCAGCATTTT. Translating gives CASSPGHNQPQHF.

This chain joins TRBV6-4 and TRBJ2-4; possible D gene TRBD2, 5 bases. Germline assignment: CDR1 MRHNA and CDR2 SNTAGT. This CDR3 has 12 residues. The V gene lost 2 bases and the J gene lost 13 bases, with 12 bases spanning the gap. The CDR3 nucleotides read TGTGCCAGCAGTGACCACGGGGATCGACAGTACTTC. Translated, it gives CASSDHGDRQYF.

The gene calls are TRBV7-3 and TRBJ2-6; 7 nucleotides match TRBD2. J lost 0 bases, V lost 2 bases, and 7 bases had no gene match. This CDR3 region has 18 residues. The germline V gene has CDR1 SGHTA and CDR2 FQGTGA. Here the CDR3 reads CASSLHQRESSGANVLTF. The DNA of the CDR3 is TGTGCCAGCAGCTTACACCAGCGGGAAAGCTCTGGGGCCAACGTCCTGACTTTC.

V usage is TRBV7-8 and J usage is TRBJ2-3, with TRBD2 identical over 7 bases. This CDR3 is built from 15 residues. With V trimmed by 1 base and J by 4 bases, 5 bases remained unmatched. Germline values: CDR1 SGHVS, CDR2 FQNEAQ. CDR3 sequence reads: CASSLEGGSADTQYF. Here the CDR3 DNA reads TGTGCCAGCAGCTTAGAGGGCGGGAGTGCAGATACGCAGTATTTT.

The V and J genes are TRBV12-3 or TRBV12-4 and TRBJ1-1, with TRBD1 identical over 7 bases. This CDR3 is built from 11 residues. Germline trimming cut 5 bases from V and 9 bases from J; bases unmatched to any gene: 3. The CDR3 region is CASSRDRKAFF. The CDR3 DNA reads TGTGCCAGCAGTAGGGACAGAAAAGCTTTCTTT.

The J gene is TRBJ1-2, the V gene TRBV7-2, with D possibly being TRBD1 (5 bases). The germline gives CDR1 SGHTA, CDR2 FQGNSA. CDR3 length equals 16 residues. The ends were cut back, 1 base at V and 4 bases at J, with 16 bases in the middle. The CDR3 nucleotides read TGTGCCAGCAGCTTAGAGGGCAGGGAACTAGCCTATGGCTACACCTTC. Its translation: CASSLEGRELAYGYTF.

J is TRBJ2-7 and V is TRBV6-6; 9 bases are shared with TRBD1. CDR1 MNHNY and CDR2 SVGAGI come from the germline V gene (reference sequence). The CDR3 length is 15 residues. V shed 5 bases and J 0 bases; nucleotides not matched to a gene: 5. The CDR3 nucleotides are TGTGCCAGCAGTCTGGACAGGGGCCTCTCCTACGAGCAGTACTTC. Protein: CASSLDRGLSYEQYF.

The chain links TRBV7-9 to TRBJ2-3, with 12 nucleotides matching TRBD2. The CDR3 extends over 18 amino acids. From germline, CDR1 is SEHNR and CDR2 FQNEAQ (reference sequence). The J segment lost 0 bases and the V segment lost 3 bases, leaving 7 bases of the junction unmatched. The CDR3 DNA reads as TGTGCCAGCAGCTTGTGGACTAGCGGGACGGCTAGCACAGATACGCAGTATTTT. Protein: CASSLWTSGTASTDTQYF.

The V call is TRBV5-1, the J call TRBJ2-6; 11 bases are shared with TRBD1. The CDR3 spans 17 residues. Trimming at V came to 4 bases and at J to 1 base, leaving 4 bases not matched to a gene. The germline gives CDR1 SGHRS, CDR2 YFSETQ. The chain's CDR3 is CASSRTGGGSGANVLTF. Here the CDR3 DNA reads TGCGCCAGCAGCCGGACAGGGGGCGGGTCTGGGGCCAACGTCCTGACTTTC. The entire variable domain, with the rest obtained from reference TRBV5-1 and TRBJ2-6, is as follows: KAGVTQTPRYLIKTRGQQVTLSCSPISGHRSVSWYQQTPGQGLQFLFEYFSETQRNKGNFPGRFSGRQFSNSRSEMNVSTLELGDSALYLCASSRTGGGSGANVLTFGAGSRLTVL.

This rearrangement joins TRBV6-5 to TRBJ1-1; unclear D gene. Germline lookup yields CDR1 MNHEY and CDR2 SVGAGI. The CDR3 is 14 residues long. Trimming left V 4 bases short and J 1 base short, with 10 bases between. The CDR3 nucleotides read TGTGCCAGCAGTTCGCGGGCAGGGAACACTGAAGCTTTCTTT. This sequence encodes CASSSRAGNTEAFF.

The chain uses TRBV21-1 and TRBJ2-7; TRBD1 was called by the table and not checked on the DNA. TRBV21-1 is annotated as a pseudogene. This CDR3 is built from 16 residues. The CDR3 bases are TGTGCCAGCAGCAAAGAAGGTCAGGGGGGTACCTACGAGCAGTACTTC. Its protein product is CASSKEGQGGTYEQYF.

The chain carries TRBV6-4 and TRBJ2-5; D gene uncertain. CDR1 and CDR2 (germline): MRHNA, SNTAGT. This CDR3 has 15 residues. Trimming pared 2 bases from V and 0 bases from J, leaving 10 bases between. The CDR3 protein is CASSDQVMYQETQYF. The DNA of the CDR3 is TGTGCCAGCAGTGACCAGGTTATGTACCAAGAGACCCAGTACTTC.

This clone was detected only once. The chain uses TRBV19 and TRBJ2-1; D is unclear. The CDR3 has 15 amino acids. Trimming stripped 4 bases from V and 1 base from J, with 11 bases between. Per the germline V gene, CDR1 is LNHDA and CDR2 is SQIVND (reference sequence). The CDR3 here is CASSRSRGSYNEQFF. The CDR3 DNA sequence: TGTGCCAGTAGTAGATCTCGCGGTTCCTACAATGAGCAGTTCTTC.

As to this clone: At one of its ends the junction is not consistent with the germline gene, which may arise from a read error. The chain uses TRBV7-7 and TRBJ2-1, with 9 bases fitting TRBD2. The CDR3 spans 18 residues. The germline V gene has CDR1 SSHAT and CDR2 FNYEAQ (reference sequence). In DNA, the CDR3 is TGTGCTAGCAGCTCAAGTATTTCTAGCGGGGTAACCTACAATGAGCAGTTCTTC. It yields the protein CASSSSISSGVTYNEQFF.